The present T cell receptor (beta chain) was sequenced within a study of T-cell reconstitution after alpha-beta-depleted transplantation in children. Study-wide findings and caveats: Approximately two months post-transplant, alpha-beta T cells reportedly originated from several hundred expanded graft clones.

A few counts support this clonotype. Its antigen is still unknown. The TCRbeta library incorporated unique molecular identifiers. One entry per CDR3 protein results from TCRdb running MiXCR on the PCR reads. The table records about 980,000 distinct CDR3 sequences, about 31% of them present only once. V dropped 0 bases and J dropped 0 bases, with 8 bases sitting between them. Germline V gene data show CDR1 as LGHNA and CDR2 as YNFKEQ. The CDR3 is 15 amino acids. This clonotype was obtained from a boy in the first two years of life who had a stem cell transplant for SCID, so the T cells may come from the graft donor. The sample consisted of PBMCs, mostly from graft donor cells, taken 360 days after TCRalphabeta/CD19-depleted stem cell transplant. This sequence joins TRBV4-2 and TRBJ1-2; D might be TRBD1 (5 bases). For the CDR3, the DNA is TGTGCCAGCAGCCAAGATTGGGGCCCTAACTATGGCTACACCTTC. This codes for CASSQDWGPNYGYTF.